This T cell receptor (beta chain) was sequenced for a study of T cell repertoires in cytomegalovirus infection. In the study overall: An indication of both CMV infection and matching HLA type came from public TCR beta signatures. Study results and caveats: Dominant in the ex vivo response were TCR beta clonotypes restricted by HLA-C and specific for CMV. Summed public TCR beta family frequency identified CMV carriers bearing the relevant HLA.

Deletions cut 4 bases from V and 1 base from J, with 13 bases between. The germline V gene has CDR1 LNHDA and CDR2 SQIVND (reference sequence). The CDR3 runs 15 residues. As to this clonotype: What it recognizes is unknown.

Each CDR3 protein gets one entry after TCRdb re-called the reads with MiXCR. The sample yields about 740,000 distinct CDR3 sequences, under 40% seen once. The sequence was collected from a human donor in good health (CMV status not recorded). Some clones in this sample may be carry-over from other donors' samples. The sample taken for sequencing was PBMCs. The chain is built from TRBV19 and TRBJ1-2; tentatively, D is TRBD1 (5 bases). The CDR3 sequence is CASSTRDGNNYGYTF. The CDR3 DNA is TGTGCCAGTAGTACCCGGGACGGAAATAACTATGGCTACACCTTC.